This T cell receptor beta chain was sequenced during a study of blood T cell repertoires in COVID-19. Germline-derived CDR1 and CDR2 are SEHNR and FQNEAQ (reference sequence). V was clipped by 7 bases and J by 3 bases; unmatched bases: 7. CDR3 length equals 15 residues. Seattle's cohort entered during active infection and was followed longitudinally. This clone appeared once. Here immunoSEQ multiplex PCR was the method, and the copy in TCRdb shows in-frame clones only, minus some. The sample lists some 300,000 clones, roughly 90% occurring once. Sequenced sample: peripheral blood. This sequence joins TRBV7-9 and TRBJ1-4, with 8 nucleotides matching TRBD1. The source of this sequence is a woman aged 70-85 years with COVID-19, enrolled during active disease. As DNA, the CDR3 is TGTGCCAGCACCCCCTACAGGGGGGCTAATGAAAAACTGTTTTTT. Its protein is CASTPYRGANEKLFF.